One T cell receptor (beta chain) is described in this entry. Its antigen is not identified. The CDR3 is 14 amino acids. With 2 bases removed from V and 8 bases from J, the gap between germline ends came to 13 bases. CDR1 is SEHNR, CDR2 FQNEAQ, per germline (reference sequence). These data belong to a study of blood T cells in healthy people across ages. A J-beta primer mix and a sample-barcoded 5' primer were used in a second PCR of about 7 to 11 cycles. MiXCR, applied by TCRdb to the 5' RACE reads, yields one record per CDR3 protein. The data show about 560,000 distinct CDR3 sequences, with about 29% seen just once and approximately 3.6% held by the top ten. Study observations and caveats: Older age went with lower TCR beta diversity per million T cells, in a roughly linear way. Donors of long life had a larger count of naive CD4+ cells and greater diversity than aged donors.

The same sample was also studied in work on T cells of mothers and their children.

The origin of this receptor is a boy between 2 and 15 years old in good health. J is TRBJ2-1 and V is TRBV7-9, with D possibly TRBD2 on 5 matching bases. Source material: blood. The chain's CDR3 is CASSLSASSDEQFF. As DNA, the CDR3 is TGTGCCAGCAGCTTATCGGCTAGCAGCGATGAGCAGTTCTTC.